One sample yielded the 20 T cell receptor beta chains listed below, sequenced in a study of monozygotic twins with inflammatory bowel disease. TCRdb reprocessed the 5' RACE reads and reports one entry per CDR3 protein, with no DNA. This sample's table has 150,000 to 200,000 distinct CDR3 sequences. Sequencing used blood. The receptors were sampled from a human donor with ulcerative colitis or Crohn's disease, or a healthy co-twin of an affected twin (not recorded which).

The gene calls are TRBV6-1 and TRBJ1-1; TCRdb's D call of TRBD1 is untestable without DNA. The CDR3 spans 13 residues. The germline V gene encodes CDR1 MNHNS and CDR2 SASEGT. CDR3: CASTGRGFTEAFF.

This chain joins TRBV10-3 and TRBJ2-3; without DNA, the TCRdb call of TRBD2 cannot be checked. Germline V lookup: CDR1 ENHRY, CDR2 SYGVKD. The CDR3 has 17 amino acids. CDR3 sequence: CAIGRLAGGPAVDTQYF.

The chain employs TRBV7-6 and TRBJ2-7; TCRdb picks TRBD1, but there is no DNA to check that call. The CDR3 contains 15 residues. Germline V lookup: CDR1 SGHVS, CDR2 FNYEAQ. This CDR3 is CASSLQGEGFGEQYF.

The chain carries TRBV10-3 and TRBJ1-6; with no DNA, the TCRdb D assignment of TRBD1 cannot be verified. The CDR3 spans 13 residues. Per the germline V gene, CDR1 is ENHRY and CDR2 is SYGVKD. The CDR3 sequence is CATWGTGNSPLHF.

This chain joins TRBV4-3 and TRBJ2-2; TCRdb picks TRBD1, but there is no DNA to check that call. The CDR3 has 16 residues. Germline lookup yields CDR1 LGHNA and CDR2 YSLEER. CDR3 amino acids: CASSQAGGMNTGELFF.

V is TRBV5-1 and J is TRBJ2-1. Germline-derived CDR1 and CDR2 are SGHRS and YFSETQ. The CDR3 is 16 residues long. The CDR3: CASSLARSSRDNEQFF.

The chain links TRBV9 to TRBJ2-5; TCRdb proposes TRBD2, but this gene call is untestable without DNA. Germline V gene lookup returns CDR1 SGDLS and CDR2 YYNGEE. This CDR3 has 15 amino acids. The CDR3 loop reads CASSAWGGPQETQYF.

The V call is TRBV7-7, the J call TRBJ2-1; lacking DNA, the TRBD2 call made by TCRdb goes unchecked. This CDR3 has 14 residues. Germline V gives CDR1 SSHAT, CDR2 FNYEAQ (reference sequence). CDR3 amino acids: CASSLGLAGGEQFF.

The rearrangement joins TRBV6-5 to TRBJ1-1; TCRdb gives TRBD1 as the D gene, but with no DNA this cannot be confirmed. CDR3 length: 12 amino acids. Germline values: CDR1 MNHEY, CDR2 SVGAGI. This chain's CDR3 is CASSYRGSEAFF.

This chain uses TRBV24-1 with TRBJ2-1; absent DNA, TCRdb's TRBD2 call cannot be checked. The CDR3 extends over 14 amino acids. Germline V lookup: CDR1 KGHDR, CDR2 SFDVKD. The CDR3 protein is CATSKREGYNEQFF.

The chain couples TRBV9 to TRBJ2-1. This CDR3 is 11 amino acids long. Germline CDR1 and CDR2: SGDLS and YYNGEE. This chain's CDR3 is CASSVENEQFF.

This chain links TRBV11-2 with TRBJ2-7; TCRdb's assignment of TRBD1 cannot be checked, as there is no DNA. The CDR3 covers 14 residues. CDR1 and CDR2 from the germline V gene are SGHAT and FQNNGV. CDR3 sequence: CASSLEGAYHEQYF.

The rearrangement uses TRBV29-1 and TRBJ1-3. The germline V gene has CDR1 SQVTM and CDR2 ANQGSEA. CDR3 length: 14 residues. CDR3 amino acids: CSVLLRGSGNTIYF. The full variable domain, rest sourced from reference TRBV29-1 and TRBJ1-3, is SAVISQKPSRDICQRGTSLTIQCQVDSQVTMMFWYRQQPGQSLTLIATANQGSEATYESGFVIDKFPISRPNLTFSTLTVSNMSPEDSSIYLCSVLLRGSGNTIYFGEGSWLTVV.

The chain is built from TRBV20-1 and TRBJ2-2; TCRdb names TRBD1, which stays unverified in the absence of DNA. Germline values: CDR1 DFQATT, CDR2 SNEGSKA (reference sequence). The CDR3 contains 15 residues. This CDR3 reads CSARAAGENTGELFF.

The rearrangement links TRBV4-3 to TRBJ1-1; no DNA is available, so the TRBD1 call from TCRdb remains unchecked. CDR1 is LGHNA, CDR2 YSLEER, per germline. The CDR3 runs 16 residues. The CDR3 region is CASSQDKAGVDTEAFF.

The V gene is TRBV11-2, the J gene TRBJ2-3; lacking DNA, the TRBD2 call made by TCRdb goes unchecked. In germline, CDR1 is SGHAT, CDR2 FQNNGV. CDR3 length equals 14 residues. CDR3: CASSLGRVHDTQYF. Variable domain in full (rest from reference TRBV11-2 and TRBJ2-3): EAGVAQSPRYKIIEKRQSVAFWCNPISGHATLYWYQQILGQGPKLLIQFQNNGVVDDSQLPKDRFSAERLKGVDSTLKIQPAKLEDSAVYLCASSLGRVHDTQYFGPGTRLTVL.

The V call is TRBV6-2 or TRBV6-3, the J call TRBJ2-7. Germline V gene sequence: CDR1 MNHEY, CDR2 SVGEGT. There are 15 residues in the CDR3. The CDR3 is CASSPRSELSYEQYF.

V usage is TRBV11-2 and J usage is TRBJ2-1; lacking DNA, the TRBD2 call made by TCRdb goes unchecked. The CDR3 loop spans 14 amino acids. The germline CDR1 and CDR2 sequences are SGHAT and FQNNGV. The CDR3 loop reads CASSPEAGVREQFF.

The rearrangement uses TRBV3-1 and TRBJ2-3; checking the TCRdb D call of TRBD2 is not possible without DNA. Germline-derived CDR1 and CDR2 are LGHDT and YNNKEL (reference sequence). This CDR3 has 17 amino acids. The CDR3 spells CASSQDRGGVSPDTQYF.

The rearrangement uses TRBV5-1 and TRBJ1-1; TCRdb's assignment of TRBD1 cannot be checked, as there is no DNA. The CDR3 sequence is 15 residues long. The germline V gene encodes CDR1 SGHRS and CDR2 YFSETQ. CDR3 sequence reads: CASSATGAINTEAFF.